This T cell receptor beta chain stems from a study of blood T cell repertoires in COVID-19. Study information: Samples came from the United States, Italy and Spain, spanning acute and convalescent COVID-19. PBMCs, B-cell-depleted T cells, or T cells were the source of the cDNA or gDNA that made up the material.

Original processing methods: Amplifying reference gene primers gave estimates of nucleated cell counts. The data were produced by immunoSEQ multiplex PCR, yet TCRdb's version contains in-frame clones alone and is incomplete. V, J and clone size derive from that table, while D and trimming were established from the DNA sequence. Of about 270,000 clones listed, more than 75% are singletons. V lost 5 bases to trimming and J lost 1 base, with 11 bases between them. Germline-derived CDR1 and CDR2 are LNHDA and SQIVND (reference sequence). CDR3 length equals 14 residues. The receptor's source is a man aged 40-55 years with active or convalescent COVID-19. Specimen: peripheral blood. The chain couples TRBV19 to TRBJ1-1, with D tentatively TRBD1 (5 bases). The CDR3 DNA sequence: TGTGCCAGTAGTGACCCAGGGTGGAACACTGAAGCTTTCTTT. Protein product: CASSDPGWNTEAFF.